The 8 T cell receptor beta chains reported below all come from one sample, sequenced in a study of T-cell memory formation after mild COVID-19. TCRdb ran MiXCR on the 5' RACE reads and lists one entry per CDR3 protein. The table lists 250,000 to 350,000 distinct CDR3 sequences, approximately 19% of them singletons. Sequenced: PBMCs or a T cell subset sorted from them (not recorded which). These receptors originate from a man younger than 35 who had mild COVID-19 (a few samples of this study predate the infection). Cell type and time point are not known.

This clonotype showed up many times. The chain combines TRBV12-3 or TRBV12-4 with TRBJ2-3; D possibly corresponds to TRBD1 (6 bases). V dropped 6 bases and J dropped 1 base, with 14 bases sitting between them. The CDR3 covers 15 residues. The CDR3 DNA is TGTGCCAGCAGGTGGGACACCCAGGGCACAGATACGCAGTATTTT. Encoded protein: CASRWDTQGTDTQYF.

This clonotype was picked up many times. The chain combines TRBV7-2 with TRBJ1-5; no definite D call. V was cut by 5 bases and J by 8 bases, with 10 bases left in between. The CDR3 is made up of 12 amino acids. Germline V gene data show CDR1 as SGHTA and CDR2 as FQGNSA. The CDR3 sequence is CASSPPREPQHF. The CDR3 nucleotides are TGTGCCAGCAGCCCTCCTCGCGAGCCCCAGCATTTT.

The rearrangement joins TRBV12-3 or TRBV12-4 to TRBJ1-4; perhaps TRBD1 as D (5 bases). The V end was cut by 4 bases, the J end by 4 bases, with 10 bases between. The CDR3 spans 14 residues. CDR3 DNA: TGTGCCAGCAGTTGGGACGGCCTTAATGAAAAACTGTTTTTT. This sequence encodes CASSWDGLNEKLFF.

V usage is TRBV9 and J usage is TRBJ1-6; possibly TRBD1 for D (5 bases). V was shortened by 4 bases and J by 0 bases, with 14 bases between the two germline ends. This CDR3 contains 17 residues. From germline, CDR1 is SGDLS and CDR2 YYNGEE. The CDR3 DNA reads TGTGCCAGCAGCCCCGCCGGGGGAAGCTCCTATAATTCACCCCTCCACTTT. This codes for CASSPAGGSSYNSPLHF. Looking up the rest from reference TRBV9 and TRBJ1-6 gives the full variable domain: DSGVTQTPKHLITATGQRVTLRCSPRSGDLSVYWYQQSLDQGLQFLIQYYNGEERAKGNILERFSAQQFPDLHSELNLSSLELGDSALYFCASSPAGGSSYNSPLHFGNGTRLTVT.

J is TRBJ2-7 and V is TRBV5-5, with 8 bases that match TRBD1. Germline CDR1 is SGHKS and CDR2 is YYEKEE (reference sequence). This CDR3 contains 13 residues. Trimming at V came to 7 bases and at J to 5 bases, leaving 8 bases not matched to a gene. The CDR3 protein is CASASGGGDEQYV. CDR3 nucleotides: TGTGCCAGCGCCTCAGGGGGCGGCGACGAGCAGTACGTC.

This clonotype showed up just a few times. CDR3 coding DNA: TGTGCCAGCAGCTTAGAGGGGACTAGCATATCTGAGCAGTTCTTC. Translating gives CASSLEGTSISEQFF. The chain uses TRBV7-2 and TRBJ2-1; 9 bases match TRBD2. V gave up 1 base and J gave up 9 bases; unmatched junction bases: 7. The CDR3 has 15 amino acids. Germline V gene data show CDR1 as SGHTA and CDR2 as FQGNSA.

A few counts support this clonotype. The rearrangement uses TRBV27 and TRBJ2-1, with a tentative D call TRBD2 (6 bases). Trimming pared 5 bases from V and 0 bases from J, leaving 23 bases between. CDR1 and CDR2 (germline): MNHEY, SMNVEV (reference sequence). CDR3 length: 19 residues. The CDR3 DNA sequence: TGTGCCAGCAGTCCTTGGATGCCGCGGGAAGCCGCCTCCTACAATGAGCAGTTCTTC. Amino acid sequence: CASSPWMPREAASYNEQFF.

This clonotype was counted between two and nine times. The V gene is TRBV3-1, the J gene TRBJ1-3; a possible D gene is TRBD1 (5 bases). From germline, CDR1 is LGHDT and CDR2 YNNKEL (reference sequence). The CDR3 is 15 residues long. V gave up 4 bases and J gave up 8 bases, with 18 bases separating them. This CDR3 is CASSPRDGGSDTIYF. In DNA, the CDR3 is TGTGCCAGCAGCCCCAGGGACGGCGGATCGGACACCATATATTTT.